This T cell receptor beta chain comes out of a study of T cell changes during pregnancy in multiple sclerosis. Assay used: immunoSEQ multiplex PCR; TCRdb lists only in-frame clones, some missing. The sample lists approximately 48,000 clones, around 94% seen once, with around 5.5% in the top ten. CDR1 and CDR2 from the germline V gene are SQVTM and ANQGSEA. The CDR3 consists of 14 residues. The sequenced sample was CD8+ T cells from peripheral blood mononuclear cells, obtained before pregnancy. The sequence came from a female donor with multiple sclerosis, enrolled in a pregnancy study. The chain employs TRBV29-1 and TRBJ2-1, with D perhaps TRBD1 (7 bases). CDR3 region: CSPSGDSVYNEQFF. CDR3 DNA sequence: TGCAGTCCCTCGGGGGACAGCGTGTACAATGAGCAGTTCTTC.